This T cell receptor (beta chain) was sequenced for a study of blood T cell repertoires in COVID-19 (dated by TCRdb to the early 2020s). As for the study more broadly: Samples covering the acute and convalescent phases of COVID-19 were provided by collaborators in the United States, Italy and Spain. The material from the prospective study consisted of cDNA or gDNA derived from T cells, B-cell-depleted T cells, or PBMCs. The repertoires were released in a freely available public database meant as a resource for research on the immune response to SARS-CoV-2. Nearly every sample came with metadata listing a de-identified subject ID, COVID-19 status, age in years and sex. Deeply sampled blood TCRbeta repertoires from subjects exposed to, actively infected with, or recovered from COVID-19 were included in the dataset. The samples were drawn from two sources: the first 160 participants of the ongoing ImmuneRACE study, and some 1,300 subjects contributed by 6 global collaborators. HLA class I and class II types, where available, came from metadata supplied by the sample provider rather than from assay-based typing. Paper-wide results and their limitations: The quantity of clinical and demographic metadata differed by source and by participant and was supplied without curation.

The collaborating institutions used their own protocols to collect whole blood in K2EDTA tubes. For TCRbeta analysis, collaborators shipped samples in one of three forms: frozen whole blood, isolated PBMCs, or DNA extracted from either of those sample types. This clone appeared a single time. Its antigen remains unidentified. No much larger clone is present one base from it, and per-base qualities are unavailable. TCRbeta CDR3 regions were amplified from genomic DNA using the immunoSEQ Assay, a bias-controlled multiplex PCR. As for the original processing: The number of nucleated cells in each sample was estimated from the amplification of reference gene primers within the assay. To quantify the absolute abundance of each unique TCRbeta CDR3 rearrangement, sequence reads were collapsed and filtered. For each sample, productive Simpson clonality was calculated as the square root of Simpson's diversity index over productive rearrangements. This immuneACCESS table, as held by TCRdb, lists in-frame sequences with V and J called but not all clones. Of the missing ones, under half trace to an unresolved V gene in checked studies; the others have no known cause. The DNA was the basis for D and trimming; V, J and clone size are from that table. The sample includes a few hundred thousand clones, with approximately 90% observed a single time. Clones ranked in the top ten supply approximately 0.84% of the sample.

Trimming takes 1 base from V and 0 bases from J, and the germline ends sit 10 bases apart. The germline V gene (reference sequence) supplies CDR1 LNHDA and CDR2 SQIVND. From the cysteine through the phenylalanine, the CDR3 covers 16 amino acids. CDR3 DNA is the only sequence kept; it has 48 bases, read in frame from the first base. Sequencing was carried out using peripheral blood. This TCR was recovered from a man younger than 45 with acute or convalescent COVID-19. The sequence joins TRBV19 to TRBJ1-5; TRBD1 is possibly the D segment (5 matching bases). The nucleotide sequence is given as TGTGCCAGTAGTATAGTCCGACAGACTAGCAATCAGCCCCAGCATTTT. Translated, this gives CASSIVRQTSNQPQHF.